This T cell receptor beta chain was retrieved from a study of read filtering for tumor transcriptome and immune sequencing. Study summary: Whole-transcriptome libraries were prepared after DNase treatment. RNA-seq yielded only roughly 85 to 1,400 TCR reads, IR-seq about 3.5 to 11 million.

This clonotype has a count of ten or more. Molecular barcoded adaptors covering alpha/delta and beta/gamma chains were used on about 0.4 ug RNA. MiXCR, applied by TCRdb to the reads, yields one record per CDR3 protein. This table has about 24,000 distinct CDR3 sequences, roughly 20% appearing once. Trimming stripped 5 bases from V and 6 bases from J, with 10 bases between. The V gene's germline CDR1 is MNHEY and CDR2 SVGAGI. This CDR3 has 13 amino acids. Input material: a population of CD138-negative cells sorted from bone marrow. The chain employs TRBV6-5 and TRBJ2-2, with D maybe TRBD2 (6 bases). The source is a donor over 35 with multiple myeloma. The DNA of the CDR3 is TGTGCCAGCAGTAATAGCGGACCCGGGGAGCTGTTTTTT. Its protein product is CASSNSGPGELFF.